These T cell receptor beta chains were read from a single sample in a study of T cell changes during pregnancy in multiple sclerosis. The protocol was immunoSEQ multiplex PCR, while the TCRdb copy is restricted to in-frame clones and leaves out a portion. The repertoire includes more than 95,000 clones, over 85% of them detected once, and 0.99% sits in the top ten. This sample comprised peripheral blood, obtained after pregnancy. These receptors were taken from a female donor with multiple sclerosis, enrolled in a pregnancy study. Each CDR3 is given with its conserved first and last residue.

TRBJ2-1	17	TRBV2	CASSEAVRTSHYNEQFF
TRBJ2-1	16	TRBV4-2	CASSQGRGSSYNEQFF
TRBJ2-2	15	TRBV14	CASSQGAGATGELFF
TRBJ2-2	16	TRBV7-7	CASSLAGQVNTGELFF
TRBJ2-3	14	TRBV29-1	CSVPSGGIADTQYF
TRBJ1-2	12	TRBV12-1	CASAGFNYGYTF
TRBJ2-3	14	TRBV9	CASSVEISENRLYF
TRBJ1-6	17	TRBV30	CAWSVRGQISYNSPLHF
TRBJ1-1	15	TRBV28	CASSLATGGDTEAFF
TRBJ1-3	13	TRBV4-1	CASSETGGNTIYF
TRBJ1-1	16	TRBV6-5	CASSYRGGGFLTEAFF
TRBJ2-1	15	TRBV4-1	CASSPRGLEWYEQFF
TRBJ1-2	14	TRBV6-5	CASSYSGGSYGYTF
TRBJ2-3	18	TRBV5-1	CASSLAAGGDPSTDTQYF
TRBJ2-1	14	TRBV5-1	CASSLVGGNNEQFF
TRBJ1-1	16	TRBV5-1	CASSAIVGQLNTEAFF
TRBJ1-4	16	TRBV28	CASSSSGTGSNEKLFF
TRBJ1-1	16	TRBV19	CASNDRGRLSQAEAFF
TRBJ2-1	17	TRBV2	CASYGGTSGRGYNEQFF
TRBJ2-1	13	TRBV7-9	CASSLKREGEQFF
TRBJ2-6	16	TRBV5-4	CASSLARGSGANVLTF
TRBJ1-1	12	TRBV6-6	CASSYEGAEAFF
TRBJ2-7	16	TRBV4-1	CASSQTSSIQPYEQYF
TRBJ2-7	14	TRBV27	CASSPGTGGYEQYF
TRBJ1-3	11	TRBV29-1	CSVDIGNTIYF
TRBJ1-5	14	TRBV28	CASRATGGKQPQHF
TRBJ1-1	14	TRBV19	CASSPGWGNTEAFF
TRBJ2-3	16	TRBV4-3	CASSQGPGGREDTQYF
TRBJ1-5	11	TRBV20-1	CSARIGQPQHF
TRBJ2-2	15	TRBV4-1	CATRLSGQGTGELFF
TRBJ2-7	11	TRBV29-1	CSVVRDYEQYF
TRBJ1-1	13	TRBV5-1	CASSLTGNTEAFF
TRBJ2-4	13	TRBV7-9	CASSPRAKNIQYF
TRBJ2-1	13	TRBV2	CASGLAGLGEQFF
TRBJ2-2	17	TRBV7-8	CASSSRTSGERKGELFF
TRBJ2-2	16	TRBV27	CASSRAGSRFTGELFF
TRBJ2-2	14	TRBV11-2	CASSLLQGTGELFF
TRBJ2-2	17	TRBV28	CASKTPLRTVNTGELFF